These 21 T cell receptor beta chains share one sample of origin, sequenced in a study of cytomegalovirus exposure and HLA in healthy donors. This PCR relied on a set of 60 Vbeta primers and 13 Jbeta primers. The protocol was immunoSEQ multiplex PCR, while the TCRdb copy is restricted to in-frame clones and leaves out a portion. The repertoire has some 120,000 clones, around 77% of them found once; the top ten carry about 1.3%. Sequencing was performed on PBMCs. Receptor source: a man aged 45-65 years in good health and CMV-seronegative.

The chain has TRBV25-1 and TRBJ2-7; D might be TRBD2 (6 bases). The CDR3 is 17 residues long. The germline V gene has CDR1 MGHDK and CDR2 SYGVNS. The V and J ends lost 6 bases and 0 bases respectively, with 21 bases between them. The CDR3 DNA reads as TGTGCCAGCAGCGCCTCCTTGCCGGGAGCCGGCTCCTACGAGCAGTACTTC. Translating it yields CASSASLPGAGSYEQYF.

The V call is TRBV6-5, the J call TRBJ1-5, with 9 bases lining up with TRBD1. Germline V gene data show CDR1 as MNHEY and CDR2 as SVGAGI. J was trimmed by 2 bases and V by 7 bases; bases with no gene match: 6. The CDR3 extends over 15 amino acids. CDR3 loop: CASNPGTGRNQPQHF. For the CDR3, the DNA is TGTGCCAGCAACCCCGGGACAGGGCGCAATCAGCCCCAGCATTTT.

This clone was recorded a few times. J is TRBJ1-5 and V is TRBV10-2; D is unresolved. V was cut by 8 bases and J by 2 bases, with 16 bases left in between. The CDR3 is 15 amino acids. CDR1 is WSHSY, CDR2 SAAADI, per germline. CDR3 in DNA: TGCGCCAGCGCCCTACTCCGGGGTGGCAATCAGCCCCAGCATTTT. Residues: CASALLRGGNQPQHF.

This clone was seen a handful of times. The CDR3: CAISGGTSSYEQYF. The CDR3 coding sequence is TGTGCCATCAGCGGAGGGACTAGTTCCTACGAGCAGTACTTC. V usage is TRBV10-3 and J usage is TRBJ2-7; 8 bases line up with TRBD2. Germline CDR1 ENHRY, CDR2 SYGVKD. The length of the CDR3 is 14 residues. The trim removed 6 bases at V and 1 base at J, leaving 5 bases unmatched.

This chain links TRBV9 with TRBJ2-1; D perhaps matches TRBD1 (6 bases). This CDR3 spans 16 amino acids. From germline, CDR1 is SGDLS and CDR2 YYNGEE. Trimming left V 2 bases short and J 0 bases short, with 12 bases between. CDR3 loop: CASSVSLGGSYNEQFF. CDR3 in DNA: TGTGCCAGCAGCGTTTCTTTAGGGGGCTCCTACAATGAGCAGTTCTTC.

The gene calls are TRBV6-1 and TRBJ2-7; weak D call: TRBD1 (5 bases). Trimming removed 3 bases at V and 5 bases at J, with 14 bases between. Per germline, CDR1 MNHNS and CDR2 SASEGT. The CDR3 has 14 residues. The CDR3 coding sequence is TGTGCCAGCAGTGAGCTTGGGGCCTGGGACGAGCAGTACTTC. It encodes CASSELGAWDEQYF.

This rearrangement joins TRBV30 to TRBJ2-7, with a weak D call TRBD1 (6 bases). With 3 bases removed from V and 0 bases from J, the gap between germline ends came to 21 bases. Germline loops: CDR1 GTSNPN, CDR2 SVGIG (reference sequence). The CDR3 is 17 amino acids. The CDR3 is CAWSRNPGQTNSYEQYF. The CDR3 DNA follows: TGTGCCTGGAGCCGAAACCCGGGACAAACGAACTCCTACGAGCAGTACTTC.

This clone appeared a few times. Here the CDR3 DNA reads TGCGCCAGCAGTCGGACAGGGGGCAATGAGCAGTTCTTC. Translation: CASSRTGGNEQFF. The chain is built from TRBV10-2 and TRBJ2-1, with TRBD1 matching over 10 bases. The V segment lost 5 bases and the J segment 6 bases; nucleotides outside the gene matches: 1. Germline CDR1 is WSHSY and CDR2 is SAAADI. The CDR3 covers 13 residues.

This chain links TRBV28 with TRBJ2-7, with D unresolved. V was cut by 3 bases and J by 0 bases, with 9 bases left in between. The CDR3 is 14 amino acids. Per the germline V gene, CDR1 is MDHEN and CDR2 is SYDVKM. The CDR3, as DNA: TGTGCCAGCAGTTTTCCAGGTCGCTCCTACGAGCAGTACTTC. Encoded protein: CASSFPGRSYEQYF.

J is TRBJ1-4 and V is TRBV4-2, with TRBD1 identical over 8 bases. Trimming removed 1 base from V and 7 bases from J; junction bases left unmatched: 11. CDR1 and CDR2 from the germline V gene are LGHNA and YNFKEQ. This CDR3 comprises 17 residues. The CDR3 spells CASSQGLGQGAFEKLFF. The CDR3 coding sequence is TGTGCCAGCAGCCAAGGCTTAGGGCAGGGGGCCTTTGAAAAACTGTTTTTT.

Worth noting for this clone: Other DNA sequences from this sample encode an identical CDR3 as well. This chain joins TRBV2 and TRBJ2-7; TRBD2 might be the D (5 bases). Germline V gene lookup returns CDR1 SNHLY and CDR2 FYNNEI. The CDR3 totals 11 residues. The V gene lost 5 bases and the J gene lost 4 bases, with 6 bases spanning the gap. In nucleotides, the CDR3 is TGTGCCAGCAGTACGGGATACGAGCAGTACTTC. It yields the protein CASSTGYEQYF.

A word on this clone: Its ends do not fully match the called genes, so a read error is possible. The rearrangement joins TRBV6-6 to TRBJ2-2; the D gene is possibly TRBD2 (6 bases). Germline V gives CDR1 MNHNY, CDR2 SVGAGI (reference sequence). The CDR3 contains 12 residues. The CDR3 DNA follows: TGTGCCAGCAGCCCAACTGGCGGGGAGCCGTTTTTT. It codes for CASSPTGGEPFF.

This clone occurred a few times. V is TRBV5-4 and J is TRBJ1-5; D unresolved. The CDR3 covers 14 residues. Germline-derived CDR1 and CDR2 are SGHNT and YYREEE (reference sequence). V was cut by 0 bases and J by 4 bases, with 8 bases left in between. The CDR3 loop is CASSLGGGNQPQHF. The CDR3 nucleotides read TGTGCCAGCAGCTTGGGAGGCGGGAATCAGCCCCAGCATTTT.

A remark on this clone: The junction shows a germline mismatch at one end, possibly a read error. The rearrangement joins TRBV9 to TRBJ2-3, with TRBD2 matching over 7 bases. Germline assignment: CDR1 SGDLS and CDR2 YYNGEE. The CDR3 runs to 15 residues. The CDR3 here is CASSYTGGRTDTQYF. In DNA form, the CDR3 reads TGTGCCAGCAGCTATACGGGAGGACGCACGGATACGCAGTATTTT.

This clone was seen more than once but under ten times. The chain carries TRBV6-1 and TRBJ1-1, with D possibly being TRBD1 (6 bases). This CDR3 has 16 amino acids. Trimming removed 3 bases from V and 4 bases from J, with 18 bases in between. Germline CDR1 and CDR2: MNHNS and SASEGT. The CDR3 reads CASSDVGAKRVTEAFF. DNA of the CDR3: TGTGCCAGCAGTGATGTGGGGGCGAAACGAGTCACTGAAGCTTTCTTT.

As concerns this clone: An end of the junction does not agree with germline; a read error may underlie this. The V call is TRBV30, the J call TRBJ1-1; D might be TRBD1 (5 bases). Germline V CDR1 and CDR2: GTSNPN, SVGIG (reference sequence). The CDR3 covers 13 residues. CDR3 sequence: CGWQQQENTEAFF. The CDR3 DNA reads as TGTGGCTGGCAACAACAGGAGAACACTGAAGCTTTCTTT.

The chain is built from TRBV11-2 and TRBJ2-7, with D perhaps TRBD2 (5 bases). CDR1 SGHAT and CDR2 FQNNGV come from the germline V gene. This CDR3 is built from 15 residues. V lost 1 base, J lost 0 bases, and 10 bases lay in between. The CDR3 DNA is TGTGCCAGCAGCTTAGGGGCGGGCTACTCCTACGAGCAGTACTTC. Translated: CASSLGAGYSYEQYF. The complete variable domain, with remaining parts taken from reference TRBV11-2 and TRBJ2-7, reads EAGVAQSPRYKIIEKRQSVAFWCNPISGHATLYWYQQILGQGPKLLIQFQNNGVVDDSQLPKDRFSAERLKGVDSTLKIQPAKLEDSAVYLCASSLGAGYSYEQYFGPGTRLTVT.

The DNA of the CDR3 is TGTGCCAGCAGCTTGAACGACGGGAATGAGCAGTTCTTC. Amino acid sequence: CASSLNDGNEQFF. This chain links TRBV5-4 with TRBJ2-1, with D uncertain. Germline assignment: CDR1 SGHNT and CDR2 YYREEE (reference sequence). Trimming stripped 1 base from V and 7 bases from J, with 9 bases between. The CDR3 contains 13 residues.

V gene TRBV28 combines with J gene TRBJ2-7; 7 nucleotides align to TRBD2. This CDR3 is built from 18 residues. Germline V CDR1 and CDR2: MDHEN, SYDVKM. Trimming at V came to 1 base and at J to 6 bases, leaving 18 bases not matched to a gene. The CDR3 protein is CASSLSRGARGGGGEQYF. CDR3 sequence (DNA): TGTGCCAGCAGTTTATCCCGCGGGGCACGAGGCGGCGGGGGCGAGCAGTACTTC.

V is TRBV30 and J is TRBJ2-3; 9 bases line up with TRBD2. Germline V gives CDR1 GTSNPN, CDR2 SVGIG (reference sequence). There are 16 residues in the CDR3. V dropped 0 bases and J dropped 4; count of bases not matched to a gene: 8. The CDR3 spells CAWSVEKREVPDTQYF. DNA for the CDR3: TGTGCCTGGAGTGTAGAAAAGCGGGAGGTCCCAGATACGCAGTATTTT.

This chain connects TRBV5-1 to TRBJ2-1; 8 nucleotides agree with TRBD1. Germline V lookup: CDR1 SGHRS, CDR2 YFSETQ. V lost 4 bases to trimming and J lost 5 bases; unmatched junction nucleotides: 5. The CDR3 spans 14 residues. CDR3 amino acids: CASSPGQGDNEQFF. The CDR3 DNA is TGCGCCAGCAGCCCTGGACAGGGTGACAATGAGCAGTTCTTC.